Listed below are T cell receptor beta chains from one sample, sequenced in a study of PD-1 blockade in classical Hodgkin lymphoma. Here immunoSEQ multiplex PCR was the method, and the copy in TCRdb shows in-frame clones only, minus some. The data hold about 22,000 clones, with about 91% observed a single time. Sequenced material: CD4+ T cells from blood. All receptors derive from a human donor with classical Hodgkin lymphoma. The CDR3 runs from the conserved cysteine through the conserved F or W. D genes are given only for firm matches. Clone size appears in some rows only: once, few, many, or a class for an expanded clone.

- TRBJ2-7 - TRBV5-5 CASSLVPGSKYEQYF TGTGCCAGCAGCTTGGTGCCCGGCAGCAAGTACGAGCAGTACTTC
- TRBJ2-7 - TRBV6-1 CASSKISYEQYF TGTGCCAGCAGTAAAATCTCCTACGAGCAGTACTTC
- TRBJ2-1 - TRBV19 CASSIQGNEQFF TGTGCCAGTAGTATCCAGGGTAATGAGCAGTTCTTC
- TRBJ1-5 - TRBV19 CATKWGDPGGNQPQHF TGTGCCACCAAATGGGGCGACCCGGGCGGCAATCAGCCCCAGCATTTT
TRBD1 TRBJ1-1 - TRBV12-5 CASGLSPGQGGNTEAFF TGTGCTAGTGGTTTGTCACCAGGACAGGGCGGGAACACTGAAGCTTTCTTT
- TRBJ2-1 - TRBV4-1 CASSQAGGYYNEQFF TGCGCCAGCAGCCAAGCAGGGGGGTATTACAATGAGCAGTTCTTC
- TRBJ1-1 - TRBV7-2 CASSLVSFGGSAEAFF TGTGCCAGCAGCTTAGTTTCGTTTGGGGGTTCGGCTGAAGCTTTCTTT
- TRBJ2-3 once TRBV19 CASSIDNRAMADTQYF TGTGCCAGTAGTATAGATAACAGGGCTATGGCAGATACGCAGTATTTT
- TRBJ1-1 - TRBV5-5 CASSIVGKNTEAFF TGTGCCAGCAGCATTGTCGGGAAGAACACTGAAGCTTTCTTT
TRBD1 TRBJ2-6 - TRBV5-1 CASSPGTGRLRNSGANVLTF TGCGCCAGCAGCCCCGGGACAGGGCGGCTTCGGAACTCTGGGGCCAACGTCCTGACTTTC
TRBD2 TRBJ2-5 once TRBV7-2 CASSLSSGSGETQYF TGTGCCAGCAGCTTATCTAGCGGGAGCGGAGAGACCCAGTACTTC
TRBD1 TRBJ2-7 - TRBV19 CASSSGQGAVEQYF TGTGCCAGTAGTTCGGGACAGGGGGCAGTCGAGCAGTACTTC
- TRBJ1-3 - TRBV27 CASSRRVSGNTIYF TGTGCCAGCAGCCGCCGGGTCTCTGGAAACACCATATATTTT
TRBD1 TRBJ1-1 few TRBV10-3 CATIDPDRGRTEAFF TGTGCCACGATTGACCCCGACAGGGGGCGAACTGAAGCTTTCTTT
- TRBJ1-1 - TRBV9 CASSVGFEVTEAFF TGTGCCAGCAGCGTAGGGTTTGAGGTCACTGAAGCTTTCTTT
- TRBJ2-7 - TRBV6-5 CASSYASGTSYEQYF TGTGCCAGCAGTTACGCATCCGGCACCTCCTACGAGCAGTACTTC
TRBD1 TRBJ2-2 - TRBV19 CASSRQGLTGELFF TGTGCCAGTTCTAGACAGGGGCTCACCGGGGAGCTGTTTTTT
TRBD1 TRBJ2-6 - TRBV9 CASSGPGQGSGANVLTF TGTGCCAGCAGCGGCCCGGGACAGGGCTCTGGGGCCAACGTCCTGACTTTC
- TRBJ2-7 - TRBV6-1 CASNTRSSYEQYF TGTGCCAGCAATACTAGATCGTCCTACGAGCAGTACTTC
TRBD2 TRBJ2-2 - TRBV14 CASSRRGLAGGELFF TGTGCCAGCAGCCGGAGGGGACTAGCGGGAGGGGAGCTGTTTTTT
TRBD1 TRBJ1-1 - TRBV19 CASSPTGGGGNTEAFF TGTGCCAGTAGTCCGACAGGGGGCGGAGGGAACACTGAAGCTTTCTTT
- TRBJ2-7 - TRBV4-3 CASSQEAYLIYEQYF TGCGCCAGCAGCCAAGAGGCCTATCTGATCTACGAGCAGTACTTC
TRBD1 TRBJ1-1 - TRBV6-5 CASSSAGTGLTQAFF TGTGCCAGCAGCTCTGCGGGGACAGGGCTTACCCAAGCTTTCTTT
- TRBJ1-2 few TRBV28 CASSIGAGGYTF TGTGCCAGCAGTATAGGGGCTGGTGGCTACACCTTC
TRBD1 TRBJ1-1 - TRBV27 CASSLGSAGGFVNTEAFF TGTGCCAGCAGTTTGGGCTCGGCAGGGGGCTTTGTGAACACTGAAGCTTTCTTT
TRBD2 TRBJ2-1 - TRBV19 CASSTSGPGSWNEQFF TGTGCCAGTAGCACTAGCGGGCCCGGGTCTTGGAATGAGCAGTTCTTC
- TRBJ2-7 - TRBV2 CASREQTGWSYEQYF TGTGCCAGCAGGGAACAAACGGGGTGGTCCTACGAGCAGTACTTC
- TRBJ1-2 - TRBV18 CASSPQIKGDGYTF TGTGCCAGCTCACCACAAATAAAGGGTGATGGCTACACCTTC
- TRBJ2-7 - TRBV29-1 CSVEGPGYYEQYF TGCAGCGTTGAGGGGCCAGGATACTACGAGCAGTACTTC
TRBD2 TRBJ2-3 - TRBV5-1 CASSSGTSGGFSTDTQYF TGCGCCAGCAGTTCCGGGACTAGCGGGGGGTTTAGCACAGATACGCAGTATTTT